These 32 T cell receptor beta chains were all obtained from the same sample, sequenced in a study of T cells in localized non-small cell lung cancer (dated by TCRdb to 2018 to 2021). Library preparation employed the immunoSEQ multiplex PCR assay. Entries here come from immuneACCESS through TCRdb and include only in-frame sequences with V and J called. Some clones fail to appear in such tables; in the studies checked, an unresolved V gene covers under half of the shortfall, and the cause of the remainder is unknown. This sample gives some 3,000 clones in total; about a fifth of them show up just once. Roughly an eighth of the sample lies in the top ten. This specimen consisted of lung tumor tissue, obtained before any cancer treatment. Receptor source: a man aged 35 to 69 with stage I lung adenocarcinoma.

DNA for the CDR3: TGCGCCAGCAGCTTGCCCCGGGACAGTTTATGGGGGGACCAGTACTTC. Translation gives CASSLPRDSLWGDQYF. This chain connects TRBV5-1 to TRBJ2-5, with D perhaps TRBD1 (7 bases). V was pared by 1 base and J by 10 bases, with 23 bases between. The germline CDR1 and CDR2 sequences are SGHRS and YFSETQ. CDR3 size: 16 residues.

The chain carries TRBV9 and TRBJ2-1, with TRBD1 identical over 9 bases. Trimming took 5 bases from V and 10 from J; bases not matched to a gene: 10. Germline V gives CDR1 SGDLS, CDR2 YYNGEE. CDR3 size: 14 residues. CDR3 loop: CASSLRDREAEQFF. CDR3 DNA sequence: TGTGCCAGCAGTTTACGGGACAGGGAGGCGGAGCAGTTCTTC.

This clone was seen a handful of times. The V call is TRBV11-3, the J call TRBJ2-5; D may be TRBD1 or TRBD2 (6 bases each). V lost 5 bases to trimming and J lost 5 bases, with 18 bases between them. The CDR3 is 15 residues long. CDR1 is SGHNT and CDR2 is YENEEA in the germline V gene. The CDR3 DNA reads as TGTGCCAGCAGCCAGGGGACTTCCGAGGGTGAGACCCAGTACTTC. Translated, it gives CASSQGTSEGETQYF.

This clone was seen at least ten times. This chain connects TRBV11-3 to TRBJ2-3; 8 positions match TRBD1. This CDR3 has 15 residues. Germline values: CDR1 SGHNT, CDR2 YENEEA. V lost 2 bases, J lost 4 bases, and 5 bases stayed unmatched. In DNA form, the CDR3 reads TGTGCCAGCAGCTTATCCGCAGGGGGCGCAGATACGCAGTATTTT. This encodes CASSLSAGGADTQYF.

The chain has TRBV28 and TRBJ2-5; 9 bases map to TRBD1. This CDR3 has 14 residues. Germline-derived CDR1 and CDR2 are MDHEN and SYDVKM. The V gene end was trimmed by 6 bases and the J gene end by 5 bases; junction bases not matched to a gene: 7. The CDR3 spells CASSRTGVFETQYF. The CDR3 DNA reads TGTGCCAGCAGCCGGACAGGGGTGTTCGAGACCCAGTACTTC.

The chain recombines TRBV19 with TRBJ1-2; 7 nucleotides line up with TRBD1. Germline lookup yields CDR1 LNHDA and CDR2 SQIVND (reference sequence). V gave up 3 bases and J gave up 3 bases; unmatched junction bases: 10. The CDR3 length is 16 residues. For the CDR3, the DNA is TGTGCCAGTAGTATCCCACTACAGGGGTGGTACTATGGCTACACCTTC. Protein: CASSIPLQGWYYGYTF.

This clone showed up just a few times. CDR3 nucleotides: TGCAGCGTTGAAGCCGGGAGGAATGAGCAGTTCTTC. Protein product: CSVEAGRNEQFF. This rearrangement joins TRBV29-1 to TRBJ2-1; 7 bases line up with TRBD2. Per germline, CDR1 SQVTM and CDR2 ANQGSEA. V lost 1 base and J lost 7; bases outside the gene matches: 1. The CDR3 runs 12 residues.

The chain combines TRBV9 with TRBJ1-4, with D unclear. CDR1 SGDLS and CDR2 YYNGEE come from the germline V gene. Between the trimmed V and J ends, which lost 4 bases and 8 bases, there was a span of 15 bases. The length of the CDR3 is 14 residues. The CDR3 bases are TGTGCCAGCAGCACCCCATCCGCCGGCGAAAAACTGTTTTTT. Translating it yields CASSTPSAGEKLFF.

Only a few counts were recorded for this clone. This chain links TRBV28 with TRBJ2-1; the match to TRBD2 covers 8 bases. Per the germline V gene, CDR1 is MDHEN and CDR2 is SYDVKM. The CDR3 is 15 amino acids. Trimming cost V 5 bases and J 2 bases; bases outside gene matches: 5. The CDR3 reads CASSLPGGPYNEQFF. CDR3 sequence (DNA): TGTGCCAGCAGTCTCCCGGGGGGGCCCTACAATGAGCAGTTCTTC.

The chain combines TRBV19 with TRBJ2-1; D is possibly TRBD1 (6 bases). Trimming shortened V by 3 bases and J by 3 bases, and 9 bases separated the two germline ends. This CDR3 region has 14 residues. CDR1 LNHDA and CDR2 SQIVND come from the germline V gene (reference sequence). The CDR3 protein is CASSIAGDYNEQFF. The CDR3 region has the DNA TGTGCCAGTAGTATTGCAGGGGACTACAATGAGCAGTTCTTC.

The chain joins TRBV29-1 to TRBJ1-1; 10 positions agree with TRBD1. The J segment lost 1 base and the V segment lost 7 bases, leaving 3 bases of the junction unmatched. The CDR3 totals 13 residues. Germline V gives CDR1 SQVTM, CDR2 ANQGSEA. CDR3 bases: TGCAGCGCTGACAGGGGGCCGAACACTGAAGCTTTCTTT. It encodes CSADRGPNTEAFF.

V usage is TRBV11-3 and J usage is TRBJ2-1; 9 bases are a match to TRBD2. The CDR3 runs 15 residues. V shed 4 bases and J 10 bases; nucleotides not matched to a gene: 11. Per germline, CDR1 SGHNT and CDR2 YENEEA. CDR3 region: CASSSPRGTSQEQFF. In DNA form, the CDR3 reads TGTGCCAGCAGCTCCCCCCGGGGGACTAGCCAGGAGCAGTTCTTC.

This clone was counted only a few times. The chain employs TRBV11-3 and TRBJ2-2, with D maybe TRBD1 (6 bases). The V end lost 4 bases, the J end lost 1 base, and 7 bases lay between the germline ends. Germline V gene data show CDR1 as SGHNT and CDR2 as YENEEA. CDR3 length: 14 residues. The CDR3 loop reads CASSSTGNTGELFF. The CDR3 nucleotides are TGTGCCAGCAGCTCGACAGGGAACACCGGGGAGCTGTTTTTT.

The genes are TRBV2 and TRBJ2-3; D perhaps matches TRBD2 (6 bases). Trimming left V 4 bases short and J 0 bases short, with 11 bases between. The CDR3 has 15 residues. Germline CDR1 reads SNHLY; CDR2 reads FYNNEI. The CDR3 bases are TGTGCCAGCAGTGTTTCGGGGGTTAGCACAGATACGCAGTATTTT. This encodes CASSVSGVSTDTQYF.

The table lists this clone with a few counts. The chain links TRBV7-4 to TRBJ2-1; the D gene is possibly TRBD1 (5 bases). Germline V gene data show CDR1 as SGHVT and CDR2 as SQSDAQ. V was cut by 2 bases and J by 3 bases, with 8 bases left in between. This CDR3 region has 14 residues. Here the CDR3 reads CASSLSRDYNEQFF. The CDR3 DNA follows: TGTGCCAGCAGCTTATCCAGGGACTACAATGAGCAGTTCTTC. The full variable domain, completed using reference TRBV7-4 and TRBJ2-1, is GAGVSQSPRYKVAKRGRDVALRCDSISGHVTLYWYRQTLGQGSEVLTYSQSDAQRDKSGRPSGRFSAERPERSVSTLKIQRTEQGDSAVYLCASSLSRDYNEQFFGPGTRLTVL.

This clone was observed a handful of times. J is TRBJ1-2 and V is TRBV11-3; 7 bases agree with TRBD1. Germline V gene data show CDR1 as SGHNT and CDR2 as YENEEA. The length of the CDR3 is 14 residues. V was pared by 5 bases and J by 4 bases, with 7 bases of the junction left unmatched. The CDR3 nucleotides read TGTGCCAGCAGCCCCCGACAGGGTATCTATGGCTACACCTTC. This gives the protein CASSPRQGIYGYTF.

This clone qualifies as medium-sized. CDR3 bases: TGTGCCAGCACTCCAGACCCGTCTGGGGCCAACGTCCTGACTTTC. Translated, it gives CASTPDPSGANVLTF. J is TRBJ2-6 and V is TRBV6-8; D remains ambiguous. The V end was cut by 7 bases, the J end by 1 base, with 11 bases between. Germline assignment: CDR1 MNHGY and CDR2 SAAAGT. This CDR3 spans 15 amino acids.

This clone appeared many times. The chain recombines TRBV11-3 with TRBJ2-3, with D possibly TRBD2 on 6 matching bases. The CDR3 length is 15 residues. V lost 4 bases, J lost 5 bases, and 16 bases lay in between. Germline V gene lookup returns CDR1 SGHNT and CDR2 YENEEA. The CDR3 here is CASSSPGLGEDTQYF. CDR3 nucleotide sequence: TGTGCCAGCAGCTCGCCGGGACTGGGGGAAGATACGCAGTATTTT.

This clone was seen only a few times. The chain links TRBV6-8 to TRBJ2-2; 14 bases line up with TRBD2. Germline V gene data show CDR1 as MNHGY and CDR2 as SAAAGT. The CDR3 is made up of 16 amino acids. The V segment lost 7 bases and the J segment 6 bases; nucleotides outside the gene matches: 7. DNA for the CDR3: TGTGCCAGCAACCTGGGGGGACTAGCGGGAGCCGGGGAGCTGTTTTTT. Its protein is CASNLGGLAGAGELFF.

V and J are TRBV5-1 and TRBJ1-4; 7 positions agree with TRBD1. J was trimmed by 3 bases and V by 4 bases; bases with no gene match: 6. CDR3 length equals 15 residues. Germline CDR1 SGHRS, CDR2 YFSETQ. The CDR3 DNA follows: TGCGCCAGCAGCCCGGGGACAGCCGCTAATGAAAAACTGTTTTTT. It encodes CASSPGTAANEKLFF.

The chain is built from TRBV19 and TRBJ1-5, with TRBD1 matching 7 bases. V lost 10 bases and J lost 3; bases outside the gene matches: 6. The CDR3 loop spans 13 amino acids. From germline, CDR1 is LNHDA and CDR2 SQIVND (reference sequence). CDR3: CATRGADNQPQHF. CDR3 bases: TGTGCCACCAGGGGGGCAGACAATCAGCCCCAGCATTTT.

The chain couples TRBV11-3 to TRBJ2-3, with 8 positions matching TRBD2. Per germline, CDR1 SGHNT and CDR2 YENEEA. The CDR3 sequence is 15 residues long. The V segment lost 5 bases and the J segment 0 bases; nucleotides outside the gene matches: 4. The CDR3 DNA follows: TGTGCCAGCAGCGAAACTAGCGGAAGCACAGATACGCAGTATTTT. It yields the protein CASSETSGSTDTQYF.

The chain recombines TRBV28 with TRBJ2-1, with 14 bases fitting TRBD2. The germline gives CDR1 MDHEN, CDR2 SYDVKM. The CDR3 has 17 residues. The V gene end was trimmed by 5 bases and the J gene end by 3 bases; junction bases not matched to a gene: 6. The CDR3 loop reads CASSTTSGGAGYNEQFF. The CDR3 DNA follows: TGTGCCAGCAGTACGACTAGCGGGGGGGCAGGCTACAATGAGCAGTTCTTC.

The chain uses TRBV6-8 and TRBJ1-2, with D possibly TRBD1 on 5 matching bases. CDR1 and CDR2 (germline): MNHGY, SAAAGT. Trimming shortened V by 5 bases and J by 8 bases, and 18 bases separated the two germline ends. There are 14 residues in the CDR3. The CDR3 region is CASSPGTLMQGYTF. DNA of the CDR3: TGTGCCAGCAGTCCCGGGACTCTTATGCAGGGCTACACCTTC.

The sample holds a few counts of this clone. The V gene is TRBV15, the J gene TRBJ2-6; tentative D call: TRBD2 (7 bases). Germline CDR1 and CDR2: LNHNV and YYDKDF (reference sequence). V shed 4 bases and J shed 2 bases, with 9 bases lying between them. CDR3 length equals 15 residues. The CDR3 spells CATSMGGPGANVLTF. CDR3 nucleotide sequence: TGTGCCACCAGCATGGGGGGGCCTGGGGCCAACGTCCTGACTTTC.

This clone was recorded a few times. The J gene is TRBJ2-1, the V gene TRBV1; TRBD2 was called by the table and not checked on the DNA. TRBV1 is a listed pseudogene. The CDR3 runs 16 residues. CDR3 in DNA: TGCGCCAGCAGCCAAGATCCGGGGGTTAAAAGGAATGAGCAGTTCTTC. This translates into CASSQDPGVKRNEQFF.

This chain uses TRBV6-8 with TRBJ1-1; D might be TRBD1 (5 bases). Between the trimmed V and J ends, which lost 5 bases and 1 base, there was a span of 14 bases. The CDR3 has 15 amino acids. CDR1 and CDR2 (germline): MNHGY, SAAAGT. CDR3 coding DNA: TGTGCCAGCAGTGTTCCGGGACGGCAGAACACTGAAGCTTTCTTT. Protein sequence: CASSVPGRQNTEAFF.

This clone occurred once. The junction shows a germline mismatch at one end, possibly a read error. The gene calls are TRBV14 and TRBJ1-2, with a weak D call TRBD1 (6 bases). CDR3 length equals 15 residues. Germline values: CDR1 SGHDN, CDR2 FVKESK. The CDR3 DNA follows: TGTGCCAGCAGCCCGTGGACAGCGACCACGGGTCCCCTTTTCTTC. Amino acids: CASSPWTATTGPLFF. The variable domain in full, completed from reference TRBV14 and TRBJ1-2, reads EAGVTQFPSHSVIEKGQTVTLRCDPISGHDNLYWYRRVMGKEIKFLLHFVKESKQDESGMPNNRFLAERTGGTYSTLKVQPAELEDSGVYFCASSPWTATTGPLFFGSGTRLTVV.

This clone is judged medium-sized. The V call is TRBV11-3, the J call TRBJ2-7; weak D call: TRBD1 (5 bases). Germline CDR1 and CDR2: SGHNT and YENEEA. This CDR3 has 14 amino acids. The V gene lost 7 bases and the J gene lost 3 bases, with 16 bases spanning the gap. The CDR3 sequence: CASTPFTGDYEQYF. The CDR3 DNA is TGTGCCAGCACCCCATTCACAGGAGACTACGAGCAGTACTTC.

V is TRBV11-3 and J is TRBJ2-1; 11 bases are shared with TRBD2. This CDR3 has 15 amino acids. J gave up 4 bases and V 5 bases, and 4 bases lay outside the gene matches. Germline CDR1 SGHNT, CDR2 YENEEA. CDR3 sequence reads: CASSQGTSGYNEQFF. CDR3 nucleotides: TGTGCCAGCAGCCAAGGGACTAGCGGATACAATGAGCAGTTCTTC.

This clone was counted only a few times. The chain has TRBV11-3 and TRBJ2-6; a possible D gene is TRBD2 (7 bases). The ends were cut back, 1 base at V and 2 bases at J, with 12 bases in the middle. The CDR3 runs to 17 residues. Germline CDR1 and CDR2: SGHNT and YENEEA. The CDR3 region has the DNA TGTGCCAGCAGCTTAGGGGGGGGCCCTACTGGGGCCAACGTCCTGACTTTC. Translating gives CASSLGGGPTGANVLTF.

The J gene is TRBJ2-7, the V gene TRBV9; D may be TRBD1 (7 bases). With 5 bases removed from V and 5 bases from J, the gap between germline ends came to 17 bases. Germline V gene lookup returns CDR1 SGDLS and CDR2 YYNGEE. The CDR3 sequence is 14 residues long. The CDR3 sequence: CASSPQGGPNEQYF. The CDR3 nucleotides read TGTGCCAGCAGTCCCCAGGGGGGCCCCAACGAGCAGTACTTC.